This TCR beta chain was sequenced for a study of T-cell reconstitution after alpha-beta-depleted transplantation in children (dated by TCRdb to about 2016). About the study as a whole: T-cell immune reconstitution after TCRalphabeta/CD19-depleted allogeneic hematopoietic cell transplantation in children was quantitatively tracked in the study by means of TCR repertoire profiling.

Broader findings and caveats from the paper: The apparently early recovery of alphabetaT-cell counts about two months after transplant reportedly depended on only several hundred rapidly expanded clones that came from non-depleted graft cells. Over the following months the frequencies of hyperexpanded clones went down, and after one year T-cell counts and TCRbeta diversity were mostly credited to newly produced T cells. In some patients, the high TCRbeta diversity seen at day 60 was put down to recipient T cells and intrathymic progenitors that had survived conditioning.

The library was produced with PCR. Data came from an Illumina HiSeq 2500. TCR libraries were prepared with molecular barcoding, using unique molecular identifiers to normalize TCRbeta repertoire quantification. TCRdb ran its own pipeline on the public reads, namely fastp trimming at Q25 and MiXCR clone calling, and kept in-frame beta chains. Identical CDR3 protein sequences are pooled into one entry, listed with their most common genes and DNA. This sample holds around 180,000 distinct CDR3 sequences; 11% were observed only once. In total, the top ten clones hold roughly an eighth of the sample. Interpreted using the paper, the treatment or condition label stands for: allogeneic hematopoietic cell transplantation with graft depleted of TCRalphabeta T cells and CD19 B cells. Transplant recipients were children who received TCRalphabeta/CD19-depleted allogeneic hematopoietic cell grafts. Via the germline V gene (reference sequence), CDR1 is SGHAT and CDR2 FQDESV. V lost 5 bases and J lost 3 bases, and the count of bases not matched to a germline gene is 9. Spanning cysteine to phenylalanine, the CDR3 consists of 18 amino acids. Just CDR3 DNA is preserved here, 54 bases in frame from base 1.

There are many counts of this clonotype. The antigen it binds to is not known. Base qualities are missing; no much larger clone stands one base away. The sequenced sample was PBMCs, obtained before TCRalphabeta/CD19-depleted stem cell transplant. This sequence was found in a boy aged 2 to 9 with acute myeloid leukemia, due to receive a stem cell transplant. This chain joins TRBV11-1 to TRBJ2-1; 14 nucleotides in the junction match TRBD2. The bases read TGTGCCAGCAGCCCTTTGGGACTAGCGGGAGAAAACTACAATGAGCAGTTCTTC. Translated, it gives CASSPLGLAGENYNEQFF.